This entry features one T cell receptor beta chain sequence. J was trimmed by 9 bases and V by 8 bases; bases with no gene match: 19. Looked up from germline, CDR1 is MNHEY and CDR2 is SMNVEV (reference sequence). The CDR3 sequence is 16 residues long. The data belong to a study of control samples from healthy donors and cancer patients. The table came from immunoSEQ multiplex PCR; TCRdb's copy has only in-frame clones and leaves some out. Of about 160,000 clones in the sample, roughly 95% were seen once. The sequencing input was blood. J is TRBJ2-1 and V is TRBV27; TRBD1 agrees at 7 bases. This TCR was sampled from a woman between 25 and 40 years old in good health. CDR3 amino acids: CASCTAGTASVGEQFF. For the CDR3, the DNA is TGTGCCAGCTGCACCGCCGGGACAGCCTCGGTCGGTGAGCAGTTCTTC.